The rows below give T cell receptor beta chains drawn from one sample of a study of vaccination effects on CD4 cells after COVID-19. These receptors are not linked to any known antigen. Assay: immunoSEQ multiplex PCR; the TCRdb copy retains only in-frame clones and omits some. The repertoire consists of around 20,000 clones, with about 71% occurring once and the leading ten covering about 15%. Here the sequenced sample was CD4+ T cells from PBMCs cultured with HCoV-229E spike peptides, taken before COVID-19 vaccination. All receptors come from a human donor who received a COVID-19 vaccine. CDR3s include the opening cysteine and the closing phenylalanine or tryptophan. D genes are given only for firm matches. Size tells how often a clone was seen (once, few, many) or the class of an expanded clone, and some rows leave it out.

j_call | d_call | v_call | clone_size | cdr3_nt | cdr3_aa
TRBJ1-2 | - | TRBV9 | - | TGTGCCAGCAGCGTAGATGCAGGGAGCAACTATGGCTACACCTTC | CASSVDAGSNYGYTF
TRBJ1-2 | - | TRBV19 | - | TGTGCCAGTAATTCGGACCCGGCGTGGAATGGCTACACCTTC | CASNSDPAWNGYTF
TRBJ2-5 | TRBD2 | TRBV18 | - | TGTGCCAGCTCACCCTCTAGCGGGGAGACCCAGTACTTC | CASSPSSGETQYF
TRBJ2-7 | - | TRBV5-4 | few | TGTGCCAGCAGCATACCGGGCCGGGGACACGAGCAGTACTTC | CASSIPGRGHEQYF
TRBJ1-4 | - | TRBV6-1 | - | TGTGCCAGCAGTGATTGGACACCCGAGGAAAAACTGTTTTTT | CASSDWTPEEKLFF
TRBJ1-5 | - | TRBV19 | - | TGTGCCAGTAGTATAGATGGGAGGTACCAGCCCCAGCATTTT | CASSIDGRYQPQHF
TRBJ2-1 | TRBD2 | TRBV7-6 | once | TGTGCCAGCAGCTCGGTACCGGGACTAGCGGGAGACAATGAGCAGTTCTTC | CASSSVPGLAGDNEQFF
TRBJ2-5 | TRBD2 | TRBV18 | - | TGTGCCAGCTCACCCGGACTAGCGGTGGAGACCCAGTACTTC | CASSPGLAVETQYF
TRBJ2-7 | - | TRBV10-2 | - | TGCGCCAGCAGTGAGCTAGTTAAACCCTACGAGCAGTACTTC | CASSELVKPYEQYF
TRBJ2-7 | - | TRBV12-2 | - | TGTGCAAGTCGCCTACAGAGGGGTCGGGACAAGTTTTTAGAGCAGTACTTC | CASRLQRGRDKFLEQYF
TRBJ2-1 | - | TRBV7-2 | - | TGTGCCAGCAGCCCCTCAAGAGGGAATGAGCAGTTCTTC | CASSPSRGNEQFF
TRBJ1-2 | - | TRBV3-1/TRBV3-2 | - | TGTGCCAGCAGCCAAGGTGAAGCTAACTATGGCTACACCTTC | CASSQGEANYGYTF
TRBJ1-2 | TRBD1 | TRBV27 | - | TGTGCCAGCAAAAAGACAGGGGCGGGTGGCTACACCTTC | CASKKTGAGGYTF
TRBJ2-3 | - | TRBV6-4 | - | TGTGCCAGCAGCCCGATGGGGGGGGCCACAGATACGCAGTATTTT | CASSPMGGATDTQYF
TRBJ2-3 | - | TRBV5-4 | - | TGTGCCAGCAGCGGGGCCTTAAGAGGGGGGGCAGATACGCAGTATTTT | CASSGALRGGADTQYF
TRBJ1-6 | TRBD1 | TRBV25-1 | few | TGTGCCAGCAGGGAGACAGGGTTTTCACCCCTCCACTTT | CASRETGFSPLHF
TRBJ2-7 | - | TRBV28 | once | TGTGCCAGCAGTTCTACTGCATCCGGCGTCTACGAGCAGTACTTC | CASSSTASGVYEQYF